This entry lists 30 T cell receptor beta chains sequenced from one sample in a study of T cells after yellow fever vaccination. TCRdb independently ran MiXCR on the 5' RACE reads; one entry per CDR3 protein. The sample yields some 240,000 distinct CDR3 sequences, approximately 3% seen once. The material was CD4+ T cells sorted from PBMCs, obtained 10 days after the yellow fever booster vaccination. These TCRs come from a young man who received the YFV17D yellow fever vaccine.

This clonotype was seen only a few times. V gene TRBV20-1 combines with J gene TRBJ2-1, with D unclear. Per the germline V gene, CDR1 is DFQATT and CDR2 is SNEGSKA (reference sequence). Trimming left V 2 bases short and J 10 bases short, with 15 bases between. The CDR3 totals 13 residues. As DNA, the CDR3 is TGCAGTGCTAGAAATGACCCCAAGGGCGAGCAGTTCTTC. This encodes CSARNDPKGEQFF.

A few counts support this clonotype. The chain carries TRBV7-6 and TRBJ2-1; weak D call: TRBD2 (6 bases). Germline V lookup: CDR1 SGHVS, CDR2 FNYEAQ. V lost 4 bases and J lost 7, with 23 bases in between. The CDR3 has 17 residues. CDR3 nucleotide sequence: TGTGCCAGCAGCTCCCTCGAAACGGGAGAGGAGGGAAATGAGCAGTTCTTC. Amino acid sequence: CASSSLETGEEGNEQFF.

This clonotype was observed many times. The chain has TRBV5-1 and TRBJ2-1, with 9 bases lining up with TRBD2. Germline V gives CDR1 SGHRS, CDR2 YFSETQ. This CDR3 region has 14 residues. The V gene end was trimmed by 4 bases and the J gene end by 7 bases; junction bases not matched to a gene: 6. CDR3 protein: CASSPPSGGNEQFF. CDR3 DNA: TGCGCCAGCAGCCCCCCAAGCGGGGGGAATGAGCAGTTCTTC.

The rearrangement links TRBV6-5 to TRBJ2-7; D not resolved. The CDR3 is 16 amino acids. Germline V gives CDR1 MNHEY, CDR2 SVGAGI. Trimming shortened V by 0 bases and J by 6 bases, and 18 bases separated the two germline ends. The chain's CDR3 is CASSYSTDATIGEQYF. In DNA, the CDR3 is TGTGCCAGCAGTTACTCGACCGACGCCACGATCGGCGAGCAGTACTTC.

This rearrangement joins TRBV5-1 to TRBJ1-3; tentative D call: TRBD1 (6 bases). The V gene's germline CDR1 is SGHRS and CDR2 YFSETQ. V shed 2 bases and J shed 2 bases, with 11 bases lying between them. CDR3 size: 15 residues. The CDR3 sequence is CASSFSAGAGNTIYF. DNA for the CDR3: TGCGCCAGCAGCTTTTCGGCAGGGGCTGGAAACACCATATATTTT.

The rearrangement joins TRBV12-5 to TRBJ2-2; unclear D gene. Germline V lookup: CDR1 LGHNT, CDR2 FRNRAP. This CDR3 region has 14 residues. V lost 6 bases and J 2 bases, leaving 10 bases between the germline ends. The CDR3 spells CASGTGKNTGELFF. The CDR3 nucleotides read TGTGCTAGTGGGACTGGAAAAAACACCGGGGAGCTGTTTTTT.

This clonotype was counted between two and nine times. The chain links TRBV7-7 to TRBJ2-5; D unresolved. Trimming pared 5 bases from V and 7 bases from J, leaving 14 bases between. This CDR3 is built from 13 residues. Germline assignment: CDR1 SSHAT and CDR2 FNYEAQ (reference sequence). This chain's CDR3 is CASSATASGTQYF. The DNA of the CDR3 is TGTGCCAGCAGCGCGACGGCCTCGGGGACCCAGTACTTC.

This clonotype was picked up many times. The CDR3 bases are TGTGCCACCAGCAGCTCCCTAGCGGGGGGGCCGTGGGAGACCCAGTACTTC. It yields the protein CATSSSLAGGPWETQYF. The chain employs TRBV15 and TRBJ2-5; 12 nucleotides align to TRBD2. The CDR3 is made up of 17 amino acids. Per germline, CDR1 LNHNV and CDR2 YYDKDF (reference sequence). The J segment lost 5 bases and the V segment lost 3 bases, leaving 10 bases of the junction unmatched. Full variable domain (outside the CDR3, taken from reference TRBV15 and TRBJ2-5): DAMVIQNPRYQVTQFGKPVTLSCSQTLNHNVMYWYQQKSSQAPKLLFHYYDKDFNNEADTPDNFQSRRPNTSFCFLDIRSPGLGDTAMYLCATSSSLAGGPWETQYFGPGTRLLVL.

This clonotype was counted many times. V and J are TRBV5-5 and TRBJ2-7; 8 bases fit TRBD1. CDR1 SGHKS and CDR2 YYEKEE come from the germline V gene (reference sequence). J was trimmed by 5 bases and V by 4 bases; bases with no gene match: 11. The CDR3 extends over 15 amino acids. The CDR3 DNA sequence: TGTGCCAGCAGCGTCGACAGGGGAAGTCGAGACGAGCAGTACTTC. Translation gives CASSVDRGSRDEQYF. Supplemented by reference TRBV5-5 and TRBJ2-7, the full variable domain reads DAGVTQSPTHLIKTRGQQVTLRCSPISGHKSVSWYQQVLGQGPQFIFQYYEKEERGRGNFPDRFSARQFPNYSSELNVNALLLGDSALYLCASSVDRGSRDEQYFGPGTRLTVT.

This clonotype showed up just a few times. The V and J genes are TRBV5-1 and TRBJ2-5; either TRBD1 or TRBD2 may supply D (5 bases each). Trimming left V 5 bases short and J 5 bases short, with 16 bases between. The CDR3 totals 14 residues. Germline loops: CDR1 SGHRS, CDR2 YFSETQ. The CDR3 loop is CASRDGTARETQYF. The CDR3, as DNA: TGCGCCAGCAGAGACGGGACGGCCAGGGAGACCCAGTACTTC.

This clonotype turned up a few times. V gene TRBV5-1 combines with J gene TRBJ1-1; D is uncertain. V was shortened by 4 bases and J by 11 bases, with 21 bases between the two germline ends. This CDR3 region has 14 residues. Germline V gene sequence: CDR1 SGHRS, CDR2 YFSETQ. CDR3 DNA: TGCGCCAGCAGCATAGACATCGTTGCGGGTCCGGCTTTCTTT. This translates into CASSIDIVAGPAFF. Together with reference TRBV5-1 and TRBJ1-1, the CDR3 gives the full variable domain: KAGVTQTPRYLIKTRGQQVTLSCSPISGHRSVSWYQQTPGQGLQFLFEYFSETQRNKGNFPGRFSGRQFSNSRSEMNVSTLELGDSALYLCASSIDIVAGPAFFGQGTRLTVV.

This clonotype was counted between two and nine times. The rearrangement joins TRBV7-2 to TRBJ2-1; either TRBD1 or TRBD2 may supply D (6 bases each). This CDR3 has 14 residues. V was clipped by 8 bases and J by 10 bases, with 21 bases between them. Germline lookup yields CDR1 SGHTA and CDR2 FQGNSA. The CDR3 reads CASLAGHFNGEQFF. The CDR3 DNA is TGTGCCAGCTTGGCGGGACATTTCAACGGAGAGCAGTTCTTC. The full variable domain, rest sourced from reference TRBV7-2 and TRBJ2-1, is GAGVSQSPSNKVTEKGKDVELRCDPISGHTALYWYRQSLGQGLEFLIYFQGNSAPDKSGLPSDRFSAERTGGSVSTLTIQRTQQEDSAVYLCASLAGHFNGEQFFGPGTRLTVL.

This clonotype was seen at least ten times. The chain joins TRBV3-1 to TRBJ2-1, with D perhaps TRBD2 (5 bases). The CDR3 spans 15 residues. CDR1 is LGHDT, CDR2 YNNKEL, per germline (reference sequence). V lost 4 bases and J 7 bases, leaving 17 bases between the germline ends. The CDR3 nucleotides read TGTGCCAGCAGCCCTATGGGATTCTCGGGGAATGAGCAGTTCTTC. This codes for CASSPMGFSGNEQFF.

The sample holds many counts of this clonotype. The chain employs TRBV7-8 and TRBJ2-1; D not resolved. V was shortened by 1 base and J by 4 bases, with 14 bases between the two germline ends. Germline-derived CDR1 and CDR2 are SGHVS and FQNEAQ. This CDR3 comprises 16 residues. The CDR3 sequence is CASSLDLRPEYNEQFF. DNA for the CDR3: TGTGCCAGCAGCTTAGATCTTCGGCCCGAGTACAATGAGCAGTTCTTC.

The chain is built from TRBV19 and TRBJ2-2; 7 nucleotides line up with TRBD1. This CDR3 is 15 amino acids long. J gave up 5 bases and V 5 bases, and 8 bases lay outside the gene matches. Germline V gene lookup returns CDR1 LNHDA and CDR2 SQIVND (reference sequence). CDR3 loop: CASSRNPGQTGELFF. CDR3 sequence (DNA): TGTGCCAGTAGTCGAAACCCGGGACAGACCGGGGAGCTGTTTTTT.

This clonotype was observed many times. This chain links TRBV5-1 with TRBJ2-7; a weak D match, TRBD1 (5 bases). The V end lost 4 bases, the J end lost 6 bases, and 20 bases lay between the germline ends. This CDR3 is built from 15 residues. Germline V gene lookup returns CDR1 SGHRS and CDR2 YFSETQ. The CDR3 DNA reads as TGCGCCAGCAGCGCCCGATGGGGCACCCCGGGCGAGCAGTACTTC. Translating it yields CASSARWGTPGEQYF.

The rearrangement joins TRBV20-1 to TRBJ2-7; TRBD1 aligns across 9 bases. The junction had 9 bases not matched to a gene; V was cut back by 1 base and J by 5 bases. The CDR3 spans 15 residues. The germline V gene has CDR1 DFQATT and CDR2 SNEGSKA (reference sequence). This chain's CDR3 is CSARAGDRASHEQYV. CDR3 bases: TGCAGTGCTAGAGCAGGGGACAGGGCTTCTCACGAGCAGTACGTC.

This clonotype has ten or more counts. This chain links TRBV12-3 or TRBV12-4 with TRBJ1-2; TRBD1 aligns across 7 bases. J was trimmed by 1 base and V by 6 bases; bases with no gene match: 5. The length of the CDR3 is 14 residues. The CDR3 reads CASSYGTVNYGYTF. The CDR3 DNA follows: TGTGCCAGCAGCTACGGGACAGTTAACTATGGCTACACCTTC.

This clonotype was seen at least ten times. The chain uses TRBV20-1 and TRBJ1-1, with D perhaps matching TRBD1 (5 bases). V shed 1 base and J shed 4 bases, with 13 bases lying between them. This CDR3 is 14 amino acids long. CDR1 is DFQATT and CDR2 is SNEGSKA in the germline V gene (reference sequence). The CDR3, as DNA: TGCAGTGCTAGAGTTCGGGGCTGGGGCACTGAAGCTTTCTTT. Translated, it gives CSARVRGWGTEAFF.

This clonotype was observed many times. V is TRBV4-2 and J is TRBJ1-1, with a weak D call TRBD1 (5 bases). CDR1 LGHNA and CDR2 YNFKEQ come from the germline V gene. V was cut by 4 bases and J by 5 bases, with 14 bases left in between. The CDR3 runs to 14 residues. This CDR3 is CASSPRGGSTEAFF. CDR3 bases: TGTGCCAGCAGCCCCCGGGGGGGATCGACTGAAGCTTTCTTT.

This clonotype was seen ten or more times. This rearrangement joins TRBV5-4 to TRBJ2-3; D gene unclear. This CDR3 spans 14 amino acids. Trimming shortened V by 4 bases and J by 1 base, and 10 bases separated the two germline ends. The germline V gene has CDR1 SGHNT and CDR2 YYREEE (reference sequence). CDR3 sequence (DNA): TGTGCCAGCAGCCCCGGGTACGGCACAGATACGCAGTATTTT. Its translation is CASSPGYGTDTQYF.

This clonotype was found many times. This chain links TRBV29-1 with TRBJ1-2; 8 bases are shared with TRBD1. CDR3 length: 13 residues. Trimming cost V 4 bases and J 4 bases; bases outside gene matches: 5. CDR1 and CDR2 (germline): SQVTM, ANQGSEA. CDR3 amino acids: CSVAPGGSYGYTF. The CDR3 bases are TGCAGCGTTGCCCCAGGGGGCTCCTATGGCTACACCTTC.

The V gene is TRBV20-1, the J gene TRBJ2-3; 8 bases line up with TRBD2. The CDR3 has 12 residues. The germline gives CDR1 DFQATT, CDR2 SNEGSKA (reference sequence). Unmatched junction bases numbered 6, after V lost 8 bases and J lost 5 bases. The CDR3 DNA reads TGCAGTCGACGGGGGGGCCAAGATACGCAGTATTTT. Protein product: CSRRGGQDTQYF.

The V and J genes are TRBV7-3 and TRBJ1-2; D remains ambiguous. Germline lookup yields CDR1 SGHTA and CDR2 FQGTGA. The CDR3 consists of 15 residues. The ends were cut back, 0 bases at V and 5 bases at J, with 13 bases in the middle. DNA of the CDR3: TGTGCCAGCAGCTTAACGGCCGACGAGTGGTATGGCTACACCTTC. Translating gives CASSLTADEWYGYTF.

CDR3 protein: CASSQRRGISSPLHF. DNA for the CDR3: TGTGCCAGCAGTCAAAGGAGAGGGATCAGTTCACCCCTCCACTTT. This chain uses TRBV6-5 with TRBJ1-6; D is unclear. The CDR3 has 15 residues. Germline CDR1 MNHEY, CDR2 SVGAGI. V lost 5 bases to trimming and J lost 9 bases, with 17 bases between them.

V gene TRBV10-1 combines with J gene TRBJ2-5; 8 nucleotides agree with TRBD1. There are 15 residues in the CDR3. V shed 4 bases, J shed 5 bases, and the junction held 9 bases outside the gene matches. Germline assignment: CDR1 WNHNN and CDR2 SYGVQD (reference sequence). The CDR3 region is CASSGDRGGIETQYF. For the CDR3, the DNA is TGCGCCAGCAGTGGAGACAGGGGAGGAATCGAGACCCAGTACTTC.

This sequence joins TRBV20-1 and TRBJ2-1; weak D call: TRBD1 (5 bases). Germline CDR1 and CDR2: DFQATT and SNEGSKA (reference sequence). The CDR3 totals 16 residues. Trimming removed 0 bases at V and 4 bases at J, with 16 bases between. The CDR3 DNA follows: TGCAGTGCTAGAGATAGCAGGGCCCTACTTTACAATGAGCAGTTCTTC. Protein product: CSARDSRALLYNEQFF.

This clonotype appeared many times. This rearrangement joins TRBV14 to TRBJ2-5, with D tentatively TRBD1 (5 bases). The germline V gene has CDR1 SGHDN and CDR2 FVKESK. This CDR3 is built from 12 residues. Trimming stripped 7 bases from V and 5 bases from J, with 11 bases between. The CDR3 coding sequence is TGTGCCAGCAACCAGGACACGGAGACCCAGTACTTC. This sequence encodes CASNQDTETQYF.

This clonotype has at least ten counts. This sequence joins TRBV7-3 and TRBJ2-1, with D maybe TRBD2 (5 bases). V was cut by 1 base and J by 8 bases, with 15 bases left in between. The CDR3 sequence is 15 residues long. Germline CDR1 reads SGHTA; CDR2 reads FQGTGA. CDR3 in DNA: TGTGCCAGCAGCTTAATCGGGCAGCCGAGGGATGAGCAGTTCTTC. Translating gives CASSLIGQPRDEQFF.

This clonotype has more than one count but fewer than ten. The chain carries TRBV7-2 and TRBJ2-5; D unclear. Germline V CDR1 and CDR2: SGHTA, FQGNSA. The CDR3 length is 15 residues. With 5 bases removed from V and 7 bases from J, the gap between germline ends came to 20 bases. The CDR3 is CASSPSHFQSVTQYF. Written as DNA, the CDR3 is TGTGCCAGCAGCCCCTCCCACTTTCAATCCGTGACCCAGTACTTC.